A selection of T cell receptor beta chains follows, all from one sample in a study of T cell responses to AZD1222 COVID-19 vaccine. TCRdb's table, derived via immunoSEQ multiplex PCR, lists solely in-frame clones and lacks some. The sample has approximately 190,000 clones, roughly 92% seen once; the top ten hold more than 0.8%. The material was peripheral blood, obtained 28 days after the second AZD1222 dose. The source is an adult who received the AZD1222 COVID-19 vaccine. CDR3s include the opening cysteine and the closing phenylalanine or tryptophan. Fields, in order: V gene, J gene, clone size, D gene, CDR3 DNA, CDR3 protein. D genes are given only for firm matches. The size of a clone is reported for some rows only, either as once, few or many, or as a class for expanded clones.

V gene: TRBV29-1; J gene: TRBJ1-1; clone size: .; D gene: TRBD1; CDR3 DNA: TGCAGCGGACAGGGATCGTACACTGAAGCTTTCTTT; CDR3 protein: CSGQGSYTEAFF
V gene: TRBV24-1; J gene: TRBJ1-2; clone size: .; D gene: .; CDR3 DNA: TGTGCCACCAGTGATGCAGAGACTAACTATGGCTACACCTTC; CDR3 protein: CATSDAETNYGYTF
V gene: TRBV14; J gene: TRBJ2-7; clone size: .; D gene: .; CDR3 DNA: TGTGCCAGCAGCCAAGCCGGGGGTTCACAGTACGAGCAGTACTTC; CDR3 protein: CASSQAGGSQYEQYF
V gene: TRBV7-9; J gene: TRBJ1-1; clone size: .; D gene: TRBD1; CDR3 DNA: TGTGCCAGCACCCCCGCCAGGGGGGGCACTGAAGCTTTCTTT; CDR3 protein: CASTPARGGTEAFF
V gene: TRBV10-3; J gene: TRBJ1-2; clone size: .; D gene: .; CDR3 DNA: TGTGCCATCAGTGAGTCGAGGGATGGCTACACCTTC; CDR3 protein: CAISESRDGYTF
V gene: TRBV7-2; J gene: TRBJ1-4; clone size: .; D gene: .; CDR3 DNA: TGTGCCAGCAGCTTCCCGACAGGAATGGCTGAAAAACTGTTTTTT; CDR3 protein: CASSFPTGMAEKLFF
V gene: TRBV15; J gene: TRBJ1-5; clone size: .; D gene: .; CDR3 DNA: TGTGCCACCAGCAGAGAAGCTGGGGACTATAGCAATCAGCCCCAGCATTTT; CDR3 protein: CATSREAGDYSNQPQHF
V gene: TRBV3-1/TRBV3-2; J gene: TRBJ2-7; clone size: .; D gene: .; CDR3 DNA: TGTGCCAGAGCCTACGAGCAGTACTTC; CDR3 protein: CARAYEQYF
V gene: TRBV10-3; J gene: TRBJ2-6; clone size: .; D gene: TRBD1; CDR3 DNA: TGTGCCATCGGGGACAGTTCGAGCTCTGGGGCCAACGTCCTGACTTTC; CDR3 protein: CAIGDSSSSGANVLTF
V gene: TRBV29-1; J gene: TRBJ1-1; clone size: once; D gene: .; CDR3 DNA: TGCAGCGTTGAAAGGGCCGCGAACACTGAAGCTTTCTTT; CDR3 protein: CSVERAANTEAFF
V gene: TRBV7-2; J gene: TRBJ1-4; clone size: .; D gene: .; CDR3 DNA: TGTGCCAGCAGCCCAATCCGGGGGCTGAGTAATGAAAAACTGTTTTTT; CDR3 protein: CASSPIRGLSNEKLFF
V gene: TRBV24-1; J gene: TRBJ2-7; clone size: .; D gene: .; CDR3 DNA: TGTGCCACCAGTGATTTGGCAGCTCCCTCCTACGAGCAGTACTTC; CDR3 protein: CATSDLAAPSYEQYF
V gene: TRBV7-2; J gene: TRBJ1-1; clone size: .; D gene: .; CDR3 DNA: TGTGCCAGCAGCATCCGGGACAACCATGAAGCTTTCTTT; CDR3 protein: CASSIRDNHEAFF
V gene: TRBV28; J gene: TRBJ1-2; clone size: .; D gene: .; CDR3 DNA: TGTGCCAGCAGTTTTCCTGCCGGGACACAAAACTATGGCTACACCTTC; CDR3 protein: CASSFPAGTQNYGYTF
V gene: TRBV2; J gene: TRBJ1-3; clone size: .; D gene: .; CDR3 DNA: TGTGCCAGCAGTGAGTACCTTTACAGCTCCGGGGCCTCGTTCTCTGGAAACACCATATATTTT; CDR3 protein: CASSEYLYSSGASFSGNTIYF
V gene: TRBV5-1; J gene: TRBJ1-1; clone size: few; D gene: .; CDR3 DNA: TGCGCCAGCAGCTTGGTCGCGGAGAACACTGAAGCTTTCTTT; CDR3 protein: CASSLVAENTEAFF
V gene: TRBV14; J gene: TRBJ2-2; clone size: .; D gene: .; CDR3 DNA: TGTGCCAGCAGCCTAAGGGTTAGGGGCACCGGGGAGCTGTTTTTT; CDR3 protein: CASSLRVRGTGELFF
V gene: TRBV18; J gene: TRBJ1-2; clone size: .; D gene: TRBD1; CDR3 DNA: TGTGCCAGCTCACCAACAGGGGGCAACTATGGCTACACCTTC; CDR3 protein: CASSPTGGNYGYTF
V gene: TRBV12-3/TRBV12-4; J gene: TRBJ1-2; clone size: .; D gene: TRBD1; CDR3 DNA: TGTGCCAGCAGTTTAGGGGACAGTAGCTACACCTTC; CDR3 protein: CASSLGDSSYTF
V gene: TRBV4-3; J gene: TRBJ1-4; clone size: .; D gene: TRBD1; CDR3 DNA: TGCGCCAGCAGCCACGGGACAGTCGATGAAAAACTGTTTTTT; CDR3 protein: CASSHGTVDEKLFF
V gene: TRBV14; J gene: TRBJ1-5; clone size: .; D gene: .; CDR3 DNA: TGTGCCAGCAGCCCCACGGGTCGGGGAGATCAGCCCCAGCATTTT; CDR3 protein: CASSPTGRGDQPQHF
V gene: TRBV16; J gene: TRBJ1-6; clone size: once; D gene: TRBD1; CDR3 DNA: TGTGCCAGCAGCCACGACAGGGGAAATTCACCCCTCCACTTT; CDR3 protein: CASSHDRGNSPLHF
V gene: TRBV6-5; J gene: TRBJ1-6; clone size: .; D gene: .; CDR3 DNA: TGTGCCAGCAGGGGGCAGGGCTCCTATAATTCACCCCTCCACTTT; CDR3 protein: CASRGQGSYNSPLHF
V gene: TRBV18; J gene: TRBJ2-5; clone size: .; D gene: .; CDR3 DNA: TGTGCCAGCTCACCACCGAGGGTAGGGGAGACCCAGTACTTC; CDR3 protein: CASSPPRVGETQYF
V gene: TRBV27; J gene: TRBJ1-1; clone size: .; D gene: TRBD1; CDR3 DNA: TGTGCCAGCAGAACAGGGGGAGAAGCTTTCTTT; CDR3 protein: CASRTGGEAFF
V gene: TRBV6-5; J gene: TRBJ2-5; clone size: .; D gene: TRBD1; CDR3 DNA: TGTGCCAGCAGTTCAAACAGGGGCCCCGAGACCCAGTACTTC; CDR3 protein: CASSSNRGPETQYF
V gene: TRBV18; J gene: TRBJ1-2; clone size: .; D gene: .; CDR3 DNA: TGTGCCAGCTCCCTCAGGGGCGCGGATGGCTACACCTTC; CDR3 protein: CASSLRGADGYTF
V gene: TRBV10-3; J gene: TRBJ1-1; clone size: .; D gene: .; CDR3 DNA: TGTGCCATCAGTGTAACAAGGGGGATCGACACTGAAGCTTTCTTT; CDR3 protein: CAISVTRGIDTEAFF
V gene: TRBV18; J gene: TRBJ1-1; clone size: .; D gene: .; CDR3 DNA: TGTGCCAGCTCACCATATCCTGAATGGGACACTGAAGCTTTCTTT; CDR3 protein: CASSPYPEWDTEAFF